This T cell receptor beta chain was recovered during a study of shared clonotypes between healthy human individuals. Overall study context: Donors were two women and a few men aged 18 to 49.

Researchers sequenced unsorted PBMC DNA using ten immunoSEQ deep assay plates. Profiling relied on immunoSEQ multiplex PCR, and the TCRdb table lists in-frame clones only, not all of them. The sample lists some 480,000 clones; 79% were seen once. Note on this clone: The antigen remains undetermined.

Study findings and constraints: Measured sharing among donors was expected to vary with sequencing depth.

This clonotype was obtained from a woman aged 40 to 50 in good health. Some clones in this sample may be carry-over from other donors' samples. Material: PBMCs.

The CDR3 DNA is TGTGCCAGCAGCTACCTGACTAGCGGGAGAATCCCCTCCTACGAGCAGTACTTC. This codes for CASSYLTSGRIPSYEQYF. The rearrangement links TRBV7-8 to TRBJ2-7, with 12 positions matching TRBD2. Germline lookup yields CDR1 SGHVS and CDR2 FQNEAQ. Trimming cost V 4 bases and J 0 bases; bases outside gene matches: 10. The CDR3 has 18 amino acids.